Sequencing of this TCR beta chain was carried out in a study of blood T cell repertoires in COVID-19 (dated by TCRdb to 2018 to 2020). The study in broad terms: Samples from collaborators originated in the United States, Italy and Spain and spanned both the acute and convalescent phases of COVID-19. The prospective study material was composed of cDNA or gDNA derived from T cells, B-cell-depleted T cells, or PBMCs. Deeply sampled blood TCRbeta repertoires from subjects exposed to, actively infected with, or recovered from COVID-19 were included in the dataset. A freely available public database, intended as a resource for researchers studying the immune response to SARS-CoV-2, is where the repertoires were released. Samples came from the ongoing ImmuneRACE study (first 160 participants) plus 1,254 subjects from 6 global collaborators. A de-identified subject ID, COVID-19 status, age in years and sex were almost always included in the sample metadata. Where HLA class I and class II types were available, the types were taken from metadata supplied by the sample provider, not from assay-based typing.

TCRbeta CDR3 regions were amplified from genomic DNA by means of the immunoSEQ Assay, a bias-controlled multiplex PCR. The authors' analysis ran thus. Within the assay, amplification of reference gene primers was used to estimate how many nucleated cells each sample contained. To quantify the absolute abundance of each unique TCRbeta CDR3 rearrangement, sequence reads were collapsed and filtered. For each sample, productive Simpson clonality was calculated by taking the square root of Simpson's diversity index across productive rearrangements. Here the immuneACCESS table is served through TCRdb, limited to in-frame sequences with V and J called. Missing clones are a known gap in these copies; in checked studies unresolved V genes cover under half, and the rest lacks a known reason. The DNA was the basis for D and trimming; V, J and clone size are from that table. A total of about 170,000 clones appear in this sample, approximately 84% of them only once. The ten largest clones add up to less than 3% of the sample.

The CDR3 starts with the cysteine, ends with the phenylalanine, and has 14 residues. The read is trimmed to its CDR3 DNA, 42 bases read in frame from base 1. Trimming accounts for 3 bases at V and 6 bases at J, while the number of junction bases matched to no gene is 3. The germline V gene (reference sequence) yields MNHEY for CDR1 and SMNVEV for CDR2. Broader findings and caveats from the paper: The quantity of clinical and demographic metadata differed by source and by participant and was supplied without curation.

In Seattle, one collaborating source enrolled patients while the infection was active and tracked those patients longitudinally over the course of disease. The collaborating institutions used their own protocols to collect whole blood in K2EDTA tubes. For TCRbeta analysis, collaborator samples were shipped as frozen whole blood, as isolated PBMCs, or as DNA extracted from either sample type. With respect to this clone: The specificity of this receptor is unknown. The record has no base qualities; no much larger clone is one base away.

The chain is encoded by TRBV27 joined to TRBJ2-2; 8 junctional bases match TRBD1. The origin of this receptor is a woman older than 75 with COVID-19, enrolled during active disease. The specimen was peripheral blood. The CDR3 region reads CASSFGQGAGELFF. The bases are TGTGCCAGCAGTTTTGGACAGGGTGCCGGGGAGCTGTTTTTT.